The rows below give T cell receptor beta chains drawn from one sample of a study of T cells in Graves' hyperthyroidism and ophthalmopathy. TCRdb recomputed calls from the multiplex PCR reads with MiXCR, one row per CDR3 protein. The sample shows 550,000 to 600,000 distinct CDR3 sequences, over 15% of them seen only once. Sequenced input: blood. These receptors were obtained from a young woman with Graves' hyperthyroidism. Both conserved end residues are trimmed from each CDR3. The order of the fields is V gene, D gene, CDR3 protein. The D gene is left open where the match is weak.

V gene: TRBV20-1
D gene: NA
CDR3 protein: SAGDEASGNTIY

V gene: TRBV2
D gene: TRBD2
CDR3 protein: ASRAQRGKETQY

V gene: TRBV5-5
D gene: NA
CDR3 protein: ASSFQSLGETQY

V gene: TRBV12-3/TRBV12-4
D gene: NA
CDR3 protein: ASSFRGHPYGYT

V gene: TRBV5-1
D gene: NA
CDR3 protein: ASSLAKPTGELF

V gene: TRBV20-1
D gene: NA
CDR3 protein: SATGNNEQF

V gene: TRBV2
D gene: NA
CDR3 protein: ASASDTTYNYGYT

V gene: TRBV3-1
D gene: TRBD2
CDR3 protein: ASSRGASGGSYEQY

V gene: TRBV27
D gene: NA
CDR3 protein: ASTSRPLARTGELF

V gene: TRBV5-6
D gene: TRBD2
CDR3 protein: ASSAQLAGKFYEQY

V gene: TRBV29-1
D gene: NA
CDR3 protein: SSGQVYNEQF

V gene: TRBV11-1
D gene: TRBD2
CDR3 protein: ASRGRLAESTGELF

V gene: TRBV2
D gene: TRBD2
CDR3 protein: ASSEERGHEQY

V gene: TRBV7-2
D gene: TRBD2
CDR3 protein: ASSLVSGKNNEQF

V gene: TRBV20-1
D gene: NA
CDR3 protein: SARTPRTAAYEQY

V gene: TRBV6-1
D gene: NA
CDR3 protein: ASSLQVLYEQY

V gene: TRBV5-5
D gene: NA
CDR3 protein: ASSLKAGNSPLH

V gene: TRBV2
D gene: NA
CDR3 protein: ASRVADQETQY

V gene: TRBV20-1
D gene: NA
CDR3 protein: SARAGRTGELF

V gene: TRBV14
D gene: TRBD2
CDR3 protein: ASSQDAGEAWDEQF

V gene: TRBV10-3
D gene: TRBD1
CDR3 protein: AISESTGVRVYEQY

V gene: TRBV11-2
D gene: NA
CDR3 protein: ASSLPAGGSEQY

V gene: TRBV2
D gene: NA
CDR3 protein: ASTDSPYNEQF

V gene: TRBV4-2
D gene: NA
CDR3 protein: ASSQGLRVLANEKLF

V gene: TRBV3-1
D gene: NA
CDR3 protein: ASSQGVQPQH

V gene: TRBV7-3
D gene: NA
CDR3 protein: ASSLTGGGSDTQY

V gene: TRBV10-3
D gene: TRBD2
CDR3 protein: AISGLAGQGEQY

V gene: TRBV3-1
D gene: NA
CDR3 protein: ASSLRVEEQF

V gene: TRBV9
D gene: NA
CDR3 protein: ASSSPSGERRSGNTIY

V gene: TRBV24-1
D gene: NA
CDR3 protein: ATSAQGYQPQH

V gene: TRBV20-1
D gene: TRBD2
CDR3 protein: SARIPSGSRYEQY

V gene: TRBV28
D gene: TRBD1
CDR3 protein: ASSSDRERGYRKETKY

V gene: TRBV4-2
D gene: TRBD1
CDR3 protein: ASRQAPQGDRGTEAF

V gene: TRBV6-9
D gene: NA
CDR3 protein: ASSLGRRGTEAF

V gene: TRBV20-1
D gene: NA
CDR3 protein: SARKTGTWESEQF

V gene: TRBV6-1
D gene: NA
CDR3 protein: ASRRGDTGNTIY

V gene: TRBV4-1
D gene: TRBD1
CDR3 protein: ASSPPGGTGRNWNQPQH

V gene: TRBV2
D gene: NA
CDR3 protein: ASKVGVSYTGELF

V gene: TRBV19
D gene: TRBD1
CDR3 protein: ASSTYRGGNQPQH

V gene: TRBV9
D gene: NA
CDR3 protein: ASSSRVYNSPLH

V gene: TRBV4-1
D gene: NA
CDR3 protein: ASSQARGTDTQY

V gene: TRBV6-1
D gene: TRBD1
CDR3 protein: ASRVGTGGATDTQY

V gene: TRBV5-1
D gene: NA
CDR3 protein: ASSLAGFSWQY

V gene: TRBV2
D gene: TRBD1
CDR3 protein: ASSERGHIATNEKLF

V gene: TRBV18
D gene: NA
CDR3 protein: ASSPKAGSPLNTEAF

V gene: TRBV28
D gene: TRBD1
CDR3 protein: ASSLTGQGHEQY

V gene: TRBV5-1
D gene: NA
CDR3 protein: ASSLGGEAWSTEAF

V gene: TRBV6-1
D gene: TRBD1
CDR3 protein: ASSGTGGDAQPQH

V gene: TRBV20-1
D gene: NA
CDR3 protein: SARGGTTYGYT

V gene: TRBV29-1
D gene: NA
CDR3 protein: SVESKQEYEQY

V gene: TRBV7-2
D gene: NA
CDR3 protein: ASTMMEGGNQPQH

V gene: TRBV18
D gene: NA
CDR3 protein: ASSPPRKTDTQY

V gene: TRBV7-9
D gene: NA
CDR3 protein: ASSLASRQASNYGYT

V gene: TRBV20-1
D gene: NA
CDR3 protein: SVGDRILGEQY

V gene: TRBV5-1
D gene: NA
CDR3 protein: ASSLGWVAGANVLT

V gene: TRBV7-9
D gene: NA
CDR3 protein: ASSYRRNQETQY